Each of the 12 T cell receptor beta chains below was sequenced from the same sample in a study of cytomegalovirus exposure and HLA in healthy donors. It was with 60 Vbeta and 13 Jbeta primers that the PCR ran. Sequencing used immunoSEQ multiplex PCR; TCRdb keeps in-frame clones, though not all of them. The repertoire holds 95,000 to 110,000 clones, approximately 80% seen once, with about 5.7% in the top ten. Sequencing used PBMCs. The origin of the receptors is a woman aged 18-29 years in good health and CMV-seropositive.

This rearrangement joins TRBV28 to TRBJ2-5; 9 positions agree with TRBD2. This CDR3 is 15 amino acids long. The junction had 9 bases not matched to a gene; V was cut back by 6 bases and J by 4 bases. Germline CDR1 and CDR2: MDHEN and SYDVKM. The CDR3 sequence is CASRTLAGIGETQYF. DNA of the CDR3: TGTGCCAGCAGAACTCTAGCGGGAATTGGAGAGACCCAGTACTTC.

This clone occurred a few times. The chain joins TRBV18 to TRBJ1-4; a weak D match, TRBD1 (6 bases). The CDR3 is 19 amino acids. V was pared by 3 bases and J by 5 bases, with 25 bases between. Germline V lookup: CDR1 KGHSH, CDR2 LQKENI. The CDR3 DNA follows: TGTGCCAGCTCACCGCCTAGAGGTCCAACGGGACACCCCAATGAAAAACTGTTTTTT. The encoded protein is CASSPPRGPTGHPNEKLFF.

The chain combines TRBV11-1 with TRBJ2-5; no definite D call. The germline V gene encodes CDR1 SGHAT and CDR2 FQDESV (reference sequence). V lost 3 bases to trimming and J lost 1 base, with 3 bases between them. This CDR3 has 12 amino acids. In nucleotides, the CDR3 is TGTGCCAGCAGCTTCAGCCAAGAGACCCAGTACTTC. Protein product: CASSFSQETQYF.

V and J are TRBV15 and TRBJ2-5, with a weak D call TRBD1 (7 bases). Trimming took off 3 bases at V and 4 bases at J, with 12 bases between the two ends. The CDR3 runs to 14 residues. CDR1 is LNHNV, CDR2 YYDKDF, per germline (reference sequence). CDR3 loop: CATSSSGGSETQYF. Here the CDR3 DNA reads TGTGCCACCAGCAGCTCAGGGGGGTCAGAGACCCAGTACTTC.

V usage is TRBV10-3 and J usage is TRBJ1-2; no definite D call. CDR1 ENHRY and CDR2 SYGVKD come from the germline V gene. CDR3 size: 14 residues. V was trimmed by 3 bases and J by 2 bases, leaving 10 bases between them. CDR3 sequence (DNA): TGTGCCATCAGTGATGTCCTCTCCAACTATGGCTACACCTTC. It codes for CAISDVLSNYGYTF.

This rearrangement joins TRBV6-1 to TRBJ1-3; the D is unclear. The germline V gene encodes CDR1 MNHNS and CDR2 SASEGT. Trimming removed 4 bases at V and 4 bases at J, with 17 bases between. The CDR3 has 16 residues. CDR3 sequence reads: CASSGKQLPTGNTIYF. The CDR3 nucleotides read TGTGCCAGCAGTGGGAAACAGCTACCGACCGGAAACACCATATATTTT.

The J gene is TRBJ2-7, the V gene TRBV11-3; 8 nucleotides align to TRBD2. Germline CDR1 and CDR2: SGHNT and YENEEA. The ends lost 3 bases at V and 6 bases at J; junction bases unmatched: 7. The CDR3 length is 14 residues. The CDR3 coding sequence is TGTGCCAGCAGCTTGGGGATAGCGGGATCCGAGCAGTACTTC. It specifies CASSLGIAGSEQYF.

This clone was observed once. V usage is TRBV7-8 and J usage is TRBJ1-4, with D perhaps matching TRBD1 (6 bases). This CDR3 region has 15 residues. V lost 3 bases and J 3 bases, leaving 11 bases between the germline ends. The germline V gene has CDR1 SGHVS and CDR2 FQNEAQ. CDR3 sequence reads: CASSLQGQANEKLFF. CDR3 coding DNA: TGTGCCAGCAGCTTGCAGGGGCAGGCTAATGAAAAACTGTTTTTT.

This chain connects TRBV29-1 to TRBJ2-7; D might be TRBD2 (6 bases). V lost 4 bases and J lost 0, with 16 bases in between. The CDR3 contains 15 residues. Germline V lookup: CDR1 SQVTM, CDR2 ANQGSEA. CDR3 DNA sequence: TGCAGCGTTGTGACCGGGACTCCAAGCTCCTACGAGCAGTACTTC. Its protein is CSVVTGTPSSYEQYF.

The table lists this clone with a count of one. This chain joins TRBV27 and TRBJ1-2, with 12 bases matching TRBD1. The CDR3 spans 13 residues. Germline CDR1 and CDR2: MNHEY and SMNVEV (reference sequence). Trimming cost V 8 bases and J 3 bases; bases outside gene matches: 1. CDR3 amino acids: CASGTGGDYGYTF. As DNA, the CDR3 is TGTGCCAGCGGGACAGGGGGCGACTATGGCTACACCTTC.

The chain joins TRBV2 to TRBJ1-5; TRBD1 aligns across 7 bases. The germline V gene encodes CDR1 SNHLY and CDR2 FYNNEI. The CDR3 sequence is 15 residues long. J lost 3 bases, V lost 4 bases, and 6 bases had no gene match. The CDR3 protein is CASSVGQTSNQPQHF. Here the CDR3 DNA reads TGTGCCAGCAGTGTGGGACAGACCTCCAATCAGCCCCAGCATTTT.

The genes are TRBV5-4 and TRBJ1-6; 8 positions agree with TRBD1. The CDR3 extends over 15 amino acids. With V trimmed by 4 bases and J by 6 bases, 6 bases remained unmatched. Germline-derived CDR1 and CDR2 are SGHNT and YYREEE (reference sequence). DNA for the CDR3: TGTGCCAGCAGCCTCGGGACAGGAGTTAATTCACCCCTCCACTTT. It codes for CASSLGTGVNSPLHF.